Sequencing of this TCR beta chain was carried out in a study of early T cells in non-severe SARS-CoV-2 infection. TCRdb reanalysed the 5' RACE reads using MiXCR and keeps one entry per CDR3 protein. The sample holds around 25,000 distinct CDR3 sequences; about 4.7% are singletons and the top ten take about a tenth. In this sample, this clonotype turned up a few times. The trim removed 5 bases at V and 7 bases at J, leaving 6 bases unmatched. The CDR3 has 14 residues. The V gene's germline CDR1 is SEHNR and CDR2 FQNEAQ (reference sequence). The chain carries TRBV7-9 and TRBJ2-1, with TRBD2 matching over 9 bases. This receptor was obtained from an adult who was a healthcare worker with PCR-confirmed SARS-CoV-2 infection or an uninfected control (not recorded which). The specimen sequenced was whole blood. DNA for the CDR3: TGTGCCAGCAGCGCCCGACTAGCGGCGAATGAGCAGTTCTTC. It is translated as CASSARLAANEQFF.